This TCR beta chain comes out of a study of cytotoxic CD8 clonotypes in ibrutinib-treated CLL. Study-level information: More than 9 relapsed/refractory, approximately 15 treatment-naive; 17 IGHV unmutated. Mean yields were approximately 250,000 productive templates and roughly 94,000 productive rearrangements per sample.

TCRdb's table, derived via immunoSEQ multiplex PCR, lists solely in-frame clones and lacks some. The table lists 300,000 to 400,000 clones, over 60% of them singletons. CDR3 length equals 15 residues. CDR1 and CDR2 (germline): SGHDT, YYEEEE. V lost 2 bases and J lost 0; bases outside the gene matches: 2. General study points: Clonality rose at ibrutinib response, held steady in sustained remission, and fell toward baseline at progression.

Concerning this clone: Its antigen is unknown.

This chain connects TRBV5-6 to TRBJ1-2; 9 bases are shared with TRBD1. The starting material was PBMCs, obtained after 36 months of ibrutinib treatment. This TCR was sampled from a human donor with chronic lymphocytic leukemia. The CDR3 DNA reads as TGTGCCAGCAGCTTCCGACAGGGGGCTAACTATGGCTACACCTTC. Protein: CASSFRQGANYGYTF.